The next 7 T cell receptor beta chains were all read from a single sample in a study of shared clonotypes between healthy human individuals. The protocol was immunoSEQ multiplex PCR, while the TCRdb copy is restricted to in-frame clones and leaves out a portion. This sample has about 2.1 million clones, with 85% to 95% found just once. It was CD45RO-negative cells, positively selected for CCR7, that made up naive CD8 cells, with terminally differentiated effector memory CD45RA+ cells excluded. Input material: naive CD8+ T cells from PBMCs. These receptors originate from a man aged 18-30 years in good health. Some clones in this sample may be carry-over from other donors' samples.

The chain recombines TRBV6-6 with TRBJ1-4; D gene unclear. This CDR3 region has 12 residues. CDR1 MNHNY and CDR2 SVGAGI come from the germline V gene (reference sequence). V shed 5 bases and J shed 8 bases, with 9 bases lying between them. CDR3: CASSPGPEKLFF. The DNA for the CDR3 is TGTGCCAGCAGTCCCGGACCCGAAAAACTGTTTTTT.

The table lists this clone with a count of one. This chain joins TRBV30 and TRBJ2-5; a possible D gene is TRBD2 (7 bases). The CDR3 contains 13 residues. Germline V lookup: CDR1 GTSNPN, CDR2 SVGIG (reference sequence). Trimming took off 7 bases at V and 11 bases at J, with 23 bases between the two ends. In DNA form, the CDR3 reads TGTGCCTCCTCGGGGGGCTGGTTTGAGGAGCAGTACTTC. Protein product: CASSGGWFEEQYF.

The chain couples TRBV11-2 to TRBJ2-1; tentatively, D is TRBD1 (6 bases). The germline V gene has CDR1 SGHAT and CDR2 FQNNGV. The CDR3 sequence is 13 residues long. Trimming left V 2 bases short and J 6 bases short, with 8 bases between. CDR3 nucleotides: TGTGCCAGCAGCTTATACAGGGTCAATGAGCAGTTCTTC. Protein product: CASSLYRVNEQFF.

This CDR3 reads CASSFAELTDNSDEQFF. The DNA for the CDR3 is TGTGCCAGCAGTTTTGCGGAACTGACAGATAACTCCGATGAGCAGTTCTTC. The gene calls are TRBV27 and TRBJ2-1; perhaps TRBD1 as D (5 bases). Germline loops: CDR1 MNHEY, CDR2 SMNVEV (reference sequence). V was cut by 3 bases and J by 8 bases, with 23 bases left in between. The CDR3 covers 17 residues.

The chain joins TRBV7-8 to TRBJ2-7, with 7 bases identical to TRBD2. The CDR3 runs to 15 residues. Trimming at V came to 2 bases and at J to 3 bases, leaving 7 bases not matched to a gene. The germline gives CDR1 SGHVS, CDR2 FQNEAQ. DNA for the CDR3: TGTGCCAGCAGCTTACGCCTCAGCGGGATCTACGAGCAGTACTTC. Protein sequence: CASSLRLSGIYEQYF.

The chain couples TRBV28 to TRBJ2-7, with 8 bases aligning to TRBD1. The germline V gene has CDR1 MDHEN and CDR2 SYDVKM. With 3 bases clipped from V and 3 bases from J, the junction kept 10 bases outside the gene matches. This CDR3 region has 16 residues. The CDR3 coding sequence is TGTGCCAGCAGTTTCAGACAAGGACAGGGCAACTACGAGCAGTACTTC. It specifies CASSFRQGQGNYEQYF.

Turning to this clone: At one end, the junction sequence differs from germline, possibly due to a read error. The chain uses TRBV9 and TRBJ2-2; 8 bases are a match to TRBD1. The germline V gene encodes CDR1 SGDLS and CDR2 YYNGEE. The length of the CDR3 is 12 residues. CDR3: CSGGDHTGELFF. The CDR3, as DNA: TGCTCAGGGGGCGATCACACCGGGGAGCTGTTTTTT.